Sequencing of this T cell receptor (beta chain) was carried out in a study of blood T cells in healthy people across ages. A J-beta primer mix and a sample-barcoded 5' primer were used in a second PCR of about 6 to 12 cycles. In TCRdb, the 5' RACE reads were re-called with MiXCR into one record per CDR3 protein. This table has approximately 1,000,000 distinct CDR3 sequences, 35% to 55% appearing once. This CDR3 is 15 amino acids long. Looked up from germline, CDR1 is MDHEN and CDR2 is SYDVKM. Trimming cost V 3 bases and J 2 bases, with 14 bases left between them. Overall study results and limits: The fall in TCR beta diversity per million T cells was roughly linear with age.

Every participating donor contributed approximately 10 milliliters of peripheral blood through a draw. This clonotype was picked up a small number of times. Its antigen is unknown. The sequenced sample was blood. This receptor was obtained from an older woman in good health. The chain combines TRBV28 with TRBJ2-7; TRBD1 might be the D (5 bases). The CDR3 region has the DNA TGTGCCAGCAGTTTCTCAGACAGTATAACCTACGAGCAGTACTTC. This encodes CASSFSDSITYEQYF.